These 21 T cell receptor beta chains came from one sample sequenced in a study of blood T cell repertoires in COVID-19. This table comes from immunoSEQ multiplex PCR, and its TCRdb copy is limited to in-frame clones, with some not included. This sample carries 150,000 or so clones, 86% of them seen once, and the ten largest clones take 9.5% to 12%. Sequencing was carried out using peripheral blood. These receptors came from an older woman with COVID-19, enrolled during active disease.

V gene TRBV28 combines with J gene TRBJ1-6; D is possibly TRBD1 (5 bases). V was trimmed by 5 bases and J by 7 bases, leaving 12 bases between them. There are 14 residues in the CDR3. In germline, CDR1 is MDHEN, CDR2 SYDVKM. CDR3 protein: CASSDNRINSPLHF. The DNA for the CDR3 is TGTGCCAGCAGTGATAACAGGATAAATTCACCCCTCCACTTT.

The chain links TRBV7-3 to TRBJ2-2; TRBD1 might be the D (5 bases). The CDR3 covers 15 residues. Germline CDR1 is SGHTA and CDR2 is FQGTGA. V was shortened by 2 bases and J by 1 base, with 8 bases between the two germline ends. CDR3 loop: CASSLQGGNTGELFF. DNA for the CDR3: TGTGCCAGCAGCTTACAGGGTGGGAACACCGGGGAGCTGTTTTTT.

This clone has at least ten counts. This chain connects TRBV5-4 to TRBJ2-1, with D tentatively TRBD2 (5 bases). The CDR3 length is 14 residues. V lost 0 bases, J lost 9 bases, and 13 bases lay in between. Germline V gene data show CDR1 as SGHNT and CDR2 as YYREEE (reference sequence). CDR3 amino acids: CASSLAATSIEQFF. The CDR3 nucleotides read TGTGCCAGCAGCTTGGCTGCTACTAGTATTGAGCAGTTCTTC.

V and J are TRBV5-6 and TRBJ2-5; 9 nucleotides match TRBD1. V was pared by 0 bases and J by 5 bases, with 5 bases of the junction left unmatched. Germline V lookup: CDR1 SGHDT, CDR2 YYEEEE. This CDR3 is 15 amino acids long. CDR3 DNA: TGTGCCAGCAGCTTGGGACAGGGGGGTGGGGAGACCCAGTACTTC. This codes for CASSLGQGGGETQYF.

The chain employs TRBV7-9 and TRBJ2-7, with 12 positions matching TRBD1. Germline CDR1 and CDR2: SEHNR and FQNEAQ (reference sequence). There are 15 residues in the CDR3. V was pared by 1 base and J by 4 bases, with 2 bases of the junction left unmatched. The CDR3 sequence: CASSLVGQGAYEQYF. CDR3 coding DNA: TGTGCCAGCAGCTTAGTGGGACAGGGGGCTTACGAGCAGTACTTC.

The chain is built from TRBV12-2 and TRBJ2-7; the D call of TRBD1 is as the table states it, not checked on the DNA. TRBV12-2 is tagged as a pseudogene. The CDR3 is 16 amino acids. CDR3 coding DNA: TGTGCAAGTCGCTTAGCGCCGGACAGGGTCCTCTACGAGCAGTACTTC. Translation: CASRLAPDRVLYEQYF.

The V and J genes are TRBV7-3 and TRBJ1-6; 8 nucleotides match TRBD1. The CDR3 has 13 residues. Germline-derived CDR1 and CDR2 are SGHTA and FQGTGA. Trimming cost V 5 bases and J 11 bases; bases outside gene matches: 5. DNA of the CDR3: TGTGCCAGCAGCCTCGGACAGGGTCCACCCCTCCACTTT. Translation gives CASSLGQGPPLHF.

The chain employs TRBV28 and TRBJ1-2; D possibly corresponds to TRBD1 (6 bases). Germline assignment: CDR1 MDHEN and CDR2 SYDVKM. The CDR3 has 12 residues. Trimming shortened V by 5 bases and J by 4 bases, and 8 bases separated the two germline ends. The CDR3 region is CASSGDIYGYTF. The CDR3 bases are TGTGCCAGCAGTGGGGACATCTATGGCTACACCTTC.

This chain links TRBV30 with TRBJ2-2, with 9 bases fitting TRBD2. The CDR3 has 16 residues. Germline V CDR1 and CDR2: GTSNPN, SVGIG (reference sequence). V lost 2 bases to trimming and J lost 1 base; unmatched junction nucleotides: 5. CDR3 in DNA: TGTGCCTGGAGTATCCTAGCGGGGTTGAACACCGGGGAGCTGTTTTTT. Encoded protein: CAWSILAGLNTGELFF.

This sequence joins TRBV21-1 and TRBJ2-7; TRBD1 is the table's D call, not checked against the DNA. TRBV21-1 is assigned pseudogene status. CDR3 length: 15 amino acids. The CDR3 region has the DNA TGTGCCAGCAGCCTTGAGGGGACAGGTCCCTACGAGCAGTACTTC. Its translation: CASSLEGTGPYEQYF.

The J gene is TRBJ2-1, the V gene TRBV7-9; a weak D match, TRBD1 (8 bases). The CDR3 spans 16 residues. Germline V CDR1 and CDR2: SEHNR, FQNEAQ (reference sequence). V was shortened by 5 bases and J by 6 bases, with 20 bases between the two germline ends. The DNA for the CDR3 is TGTGCCAGCAGCGCTGGGGGGGGAGGACAGGGCAATGAGCAGTTCTTC. This encodes CASSAGGGGQGNEQFF.

This clone was seen a single time. V is TRBV5-5 and J is TRBJ2-1; the D gene is possibly TRBD1 (5 bases). V was shortened by 0 bases and J by 6 bases, with 16 bases between the two germline ends. Germline-derived CDR1 and CDR2 are SGHKS and YYEKEE (reference sequence). CDR3 length: 16 amino acids. DNA of the CDR3: TGTGCCAGCAGCTTGGCACAGGCGACCTTCGGCAATGAGCAGTTCTTC. It specifies CASSLAQATFGNEQFF.

J is TRBJ2-1 and V is TRBV10-1, with 11 positions matching TRBD2. Germline V CDR1 and CDR2: WNHNN, SYGVQD (reference sequence). The V and J ends lost 6 bases and 5 bases, in that order; junction bases with no gene match: 6. The CDR3 loop spans 15 amino acids. The chain's CDR3 is CASRRQLAGDNEQFF. The CDR3 DNA reads TGCGCCAGCAGACGACAACTAGCGGGGGACAATGAGCAGTTCTTC.

The gene calls are TRBV5-8 and TRBJ2-2, with 9 bases fitting TRBD1. The germline V gene has CDR1 SGHTS and CDR2 YDEGEE. V was pared by 3 bases and J by 0 bases, with 6 bases of the junction left unmatched. The length of the CDR3 is 17 residues. The CDR3, as DNA: TGTGCCAGCAGCTCCGAACGGACAGGGGCGAACACCGGGGAGCTGTTTTTT. It encodes CASSSERTGANTGELFF.

This chain links TRBV4-2 with TRBJ1-1; a weak D match, TRBD1 (5 bases). V lost 4 bases to trimming and J lost 2 bases, with 14 bases between them. The CDR3 runs 15 residues. Germline loops: CDR1 LGHNA, CDR2 YNFKEQ. CDR3 residues: CASSRQDRRNTEAFF. The CDR3 region has the DNA TGTGCCAGCAGCCGCCAAGACAGACGAAACACTGAAGCTTTCTTT.

In the case of this clone: Other DNA sequences within the sample encode an identical CDR3. J is TRBJ1-5 and V is TRBV5-8; a possible D gene is TRBD1 (5 bases). Germline values: CDR1 SGHTS, CDR2 YDEGEE. V lost 3 bases to trimming and J lost 4 bases, with 8 bases between them. The CDR3 totals 13 residues. CDR3 coding DNA: TGTGCCAGCAGCTCGGGACTAAATCAGCCCCAGCATTTT. It codes for CASSSGLNQPQHF.

The chain joins TRBV7-9 to TRBJ1-5, with a possible D match to TRBD1 (6 bases). The CDR3 loop spans 13 amino acids. Germline CDR1 SEHNR, CDR2 FQNEAQ (reference sequence). V was clipped by 1 base and J by 7 bases, with 8 bases between them. CDR3 amino acids: CASSLDRGQPQHF. The CDR3, as DNA: TGTGCCAGCAGCTTAGATAGGGGGCAGCCCCAGCATTTT.

The chain is built from TRBV19 and TRBJ2-2, with 10 nucleotides matching TRBD2. Germline V gives CDR1 LNHDA, CDR2 SQIVND (reference sequence). V shed 6 bases and J 1 base; nucleotides not matched to a gene: 2. The CDR3 spans 15 residues. CDR3 protein: CASSPSGGNTGELFF. Written as DNA, the CDR3 is TGTGCCAGTAGCCCTAGCGGGGGGAACACCGGGGAGCTGTTTTTT.

A few counts support this clone. This chain joins TRBV28 and TRBJ1-4; 8 positions match TRBD1. CDR3 length equals 13 residues. CDR1 is MDHEN, CDR2 SYDVKM, per germline. With 6 bases clipped from V and 8 bases from J, the junction kept 5 bases outside the gene matches. In DNA form, the CDR3 reads TGTGCCAGCAGCAAGACAGGGGTGGAAAAACTGTTTTTT. Its translation is CASSKTGVEKLFF.

About this clone itself: At one of its ends the junction is not consistent with the germline gene, which may arise from a read error. V is TRBV7-7 and J is TRBJ2-5, with D perhaps matching TRBD1 (7 bases). Germline values: CDR1 SSHAT, CDR2 FNYEAQ (reference sequence). The CDR3 has 15 residues. CDR3 loop: CASSLGGTDQETQYF. In DNA, the CDR3 is TGTGCTAGCAGCTTAGGGGGGACAGACCAAGAGACCCAGTACTTC. The complete variable domain, with remaining parts taken from reference TRBV7-7 and TRBJ2-5, reads GAGVSQSPRYKVTKRGQDVTLRCDPISSHATLYWYQQALGQGPEFLTYFNYEAQPDKSGLPSDRFSAERPEGSISTLTIQRTEQRDSAMYRCASSLGGTDQETQYFGPGTRLLVL.

The chain is built from TRBV19 and TRBJ2-1, with 11 bases that match TRBD2. The length of the CDR3 is 15 residues. CDR1 and CDR2 from the germline V gene are LNHDA and SQIVND (reference sequence). J gave up 4 bases and V 5 bases, and 4 bases lay outside the gene matches. The CDR3 nucleotides read TGTGCCAGTAGTCAGGCTAGCGGGAGGTACAATGAGCAGTTCTTC. This translates into CASSQASGRYNEQFF.